Here is one T cell receptor (beta chain) with its context. The target antigen is unknown. The data originate from a study of beta chain features in type 1 diabetes. Sorted CD4+ subsets: naive, central memory, regulatory, stem cell-like memory (CD45RO/CCR7/CD25/CD127/CD95/CD27 panel). Trimming pared 5 bases from V and 5 bases from J, leaving 12 bases between. Per the germline V gene, CDR1 is SGHDN and CDR2 is FVKESK. CDR3 size: 13 residues. Study-wide results and caveats: Type 1 diabetes patients had moderately but significantly shorter TCRB CDR3s in all four CD4+ subsets.

Of the isolated RNA, all was reverse transcribed, and so the sequenced material was expressed TCRB transcripts. Some 3.6 million reads on average were seen across naive, central memory and regulatory T cell samples. Sequencing used immunoSEQ multiplex PCR; TCRdb keeps in-frame clones, though not all of them. The sample records about half a million clones, around 10% being singletons. The J gene is TRBJ1-1, the V gene TRBV14; D is undetermined. The sequencing input was naive CD4+ T cells from blood. This TCR was recovered from a woman aged 18-29 years in good health. CDR3 sequence: CASSKRIRTEAFF. In DNA, the CDR3 is TGTGCCAGCAGCAAGAGGATACGGACTGAAGCTTTCTTT.